Sequencing of this T cell receptor beta chain was carried out in a study of cytomegalovirus exposure and HLA in healthy donors. As for this clone: The antigen remains undetermined.

Overall study results and limits: In an earlier analysis, about 87% or about 30%: the productive usage of most TCR beta V segments. Researchers reported in a later analysis that common viral pathogens appeared linked to several top clusters.

Trimming took 5 bases from V and 0 from J, leaving 8 bases between them. Germline assignment: CDR1 MDHEN and CDR2 SYDVKM. This CDR3 has 14 amino acids. PCR amplification relied on 60 Vbeta primers (plus 13 Jbeta primers). Only in-frame clones appear in the TCRdb table, and some are missing; sequencing was by immunoSEQ multiplex PCR. The profile shows some 160,000 clones, 65% to 85% of them singletons. Sequencing input: PBMCs. This sequence was found in a woman between 35 and 50 years old in good health and CMV-seropositive. This chain uses TRBV28 with TRBJ2-1, with D uncertain. In DNA, the CDR3 is TGTGCCAGCAGTCCACTGAGCTCCTACAATGAGCAGTTCTTC. Protein: CASSPLSSYNEQFF.